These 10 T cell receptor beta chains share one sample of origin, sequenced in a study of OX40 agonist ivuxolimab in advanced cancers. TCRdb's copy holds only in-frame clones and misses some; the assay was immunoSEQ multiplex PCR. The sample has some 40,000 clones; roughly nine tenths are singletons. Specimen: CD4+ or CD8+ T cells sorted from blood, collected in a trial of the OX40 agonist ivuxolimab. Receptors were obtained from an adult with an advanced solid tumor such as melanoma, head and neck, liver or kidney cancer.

The CDR3 DNA sequence: TGTGCCACCAGCAGAGAGGCGGAAATTACCTACGAGCAGTACTTC. The encoded protein is CATSREAEITYEQYF. The rearrangement links TRBV15 to TRBJ2-7; D is ambiguous. Germline-derived CDR1 and CDR2 are LNHNV and YYDKDF (reference sequence). CDR3 length equals 15 residues. V lost 0 bases to trimming and J lost 2 bases, with 11 bases between them.

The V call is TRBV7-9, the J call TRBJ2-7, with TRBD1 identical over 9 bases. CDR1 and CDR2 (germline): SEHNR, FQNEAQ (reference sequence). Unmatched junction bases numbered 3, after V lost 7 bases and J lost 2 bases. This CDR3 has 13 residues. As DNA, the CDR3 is TGTGCCAGCATGGACAGGGGCACCTACGAGCAGTACTTC. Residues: CASMDRGTYEQYF.

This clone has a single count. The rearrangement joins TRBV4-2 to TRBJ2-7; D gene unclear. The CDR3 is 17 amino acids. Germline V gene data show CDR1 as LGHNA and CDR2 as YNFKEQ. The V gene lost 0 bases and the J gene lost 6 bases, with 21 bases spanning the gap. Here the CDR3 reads CASSQDALLFRATEQYF. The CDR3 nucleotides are TGTGCCAGCAGCCAAGATGCTTTGCTCTTTCGGGCTACCGAGCAGTACTTC.

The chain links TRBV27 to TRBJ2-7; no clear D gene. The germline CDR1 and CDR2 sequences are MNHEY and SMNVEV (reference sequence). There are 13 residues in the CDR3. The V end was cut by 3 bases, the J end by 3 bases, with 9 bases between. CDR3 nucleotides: TGTGCCAGCAGTTTTGTACAAGGCTACGAGCAGTACTTC. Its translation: CASSFVQGYEQYF.

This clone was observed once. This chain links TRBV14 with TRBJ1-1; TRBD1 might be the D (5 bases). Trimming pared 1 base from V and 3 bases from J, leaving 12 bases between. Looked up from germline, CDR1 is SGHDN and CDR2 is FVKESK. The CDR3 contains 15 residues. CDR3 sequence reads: CASSQVRRADTEAFF. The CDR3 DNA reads TGTGCCAGCAGCCAAGTTCGCAGGGCGGACACTGAAGCTTTCTTT.

Written as DNA, the CDR3 is TGTGCCAGCAGCTTAAATGGACTAGCGCGTGAGCAGTACTTC. The encoded protein is CASSLNGLAREQYF. The rearrangement links TRBV7-8 to TRBJ2-7; 9 bases map to TRBD2. J lost 7 bases, V lost 2 bases, and 6 bases had no gene match. The CDR3 spans 14 residues. Germline CDR1 SGHVS, CDR2 FQNEAQ.

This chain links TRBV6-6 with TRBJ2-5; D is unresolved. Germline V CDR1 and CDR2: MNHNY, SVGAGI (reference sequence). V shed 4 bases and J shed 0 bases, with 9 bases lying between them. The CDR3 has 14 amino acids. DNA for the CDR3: TGTGCCAGCAGTTCAAACAGACACCAAGAGACCCAGTACTTC. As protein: CASSSNRHQETQYF.

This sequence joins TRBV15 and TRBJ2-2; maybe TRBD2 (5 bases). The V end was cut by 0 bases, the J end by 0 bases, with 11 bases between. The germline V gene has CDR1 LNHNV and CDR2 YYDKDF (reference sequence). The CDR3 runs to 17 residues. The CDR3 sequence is CATSRDLGSTNTGELFF. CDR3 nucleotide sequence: TGTGCCACCAGCAGAGATTTGGGGAGTACGAACACCGGGGAGCTGTTTTTT.

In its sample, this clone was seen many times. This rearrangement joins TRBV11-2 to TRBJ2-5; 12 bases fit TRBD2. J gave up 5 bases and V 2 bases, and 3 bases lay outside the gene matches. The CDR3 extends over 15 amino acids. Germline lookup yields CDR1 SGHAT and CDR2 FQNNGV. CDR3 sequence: CASSLLAGGPETQYF. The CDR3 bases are TGTGCCAGCAGCTTACTAGCGGGAGGGCCTGAGACCCAGTACTTC.

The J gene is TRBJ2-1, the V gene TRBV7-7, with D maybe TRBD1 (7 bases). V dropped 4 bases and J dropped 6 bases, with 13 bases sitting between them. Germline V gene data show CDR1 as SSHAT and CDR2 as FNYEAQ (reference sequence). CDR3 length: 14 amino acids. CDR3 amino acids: CASSSAQGGNEQFF. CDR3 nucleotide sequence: TGTGCCAGCAGCTCTGCGCAGGGGGGCAATGAGCAGTTCTTC.